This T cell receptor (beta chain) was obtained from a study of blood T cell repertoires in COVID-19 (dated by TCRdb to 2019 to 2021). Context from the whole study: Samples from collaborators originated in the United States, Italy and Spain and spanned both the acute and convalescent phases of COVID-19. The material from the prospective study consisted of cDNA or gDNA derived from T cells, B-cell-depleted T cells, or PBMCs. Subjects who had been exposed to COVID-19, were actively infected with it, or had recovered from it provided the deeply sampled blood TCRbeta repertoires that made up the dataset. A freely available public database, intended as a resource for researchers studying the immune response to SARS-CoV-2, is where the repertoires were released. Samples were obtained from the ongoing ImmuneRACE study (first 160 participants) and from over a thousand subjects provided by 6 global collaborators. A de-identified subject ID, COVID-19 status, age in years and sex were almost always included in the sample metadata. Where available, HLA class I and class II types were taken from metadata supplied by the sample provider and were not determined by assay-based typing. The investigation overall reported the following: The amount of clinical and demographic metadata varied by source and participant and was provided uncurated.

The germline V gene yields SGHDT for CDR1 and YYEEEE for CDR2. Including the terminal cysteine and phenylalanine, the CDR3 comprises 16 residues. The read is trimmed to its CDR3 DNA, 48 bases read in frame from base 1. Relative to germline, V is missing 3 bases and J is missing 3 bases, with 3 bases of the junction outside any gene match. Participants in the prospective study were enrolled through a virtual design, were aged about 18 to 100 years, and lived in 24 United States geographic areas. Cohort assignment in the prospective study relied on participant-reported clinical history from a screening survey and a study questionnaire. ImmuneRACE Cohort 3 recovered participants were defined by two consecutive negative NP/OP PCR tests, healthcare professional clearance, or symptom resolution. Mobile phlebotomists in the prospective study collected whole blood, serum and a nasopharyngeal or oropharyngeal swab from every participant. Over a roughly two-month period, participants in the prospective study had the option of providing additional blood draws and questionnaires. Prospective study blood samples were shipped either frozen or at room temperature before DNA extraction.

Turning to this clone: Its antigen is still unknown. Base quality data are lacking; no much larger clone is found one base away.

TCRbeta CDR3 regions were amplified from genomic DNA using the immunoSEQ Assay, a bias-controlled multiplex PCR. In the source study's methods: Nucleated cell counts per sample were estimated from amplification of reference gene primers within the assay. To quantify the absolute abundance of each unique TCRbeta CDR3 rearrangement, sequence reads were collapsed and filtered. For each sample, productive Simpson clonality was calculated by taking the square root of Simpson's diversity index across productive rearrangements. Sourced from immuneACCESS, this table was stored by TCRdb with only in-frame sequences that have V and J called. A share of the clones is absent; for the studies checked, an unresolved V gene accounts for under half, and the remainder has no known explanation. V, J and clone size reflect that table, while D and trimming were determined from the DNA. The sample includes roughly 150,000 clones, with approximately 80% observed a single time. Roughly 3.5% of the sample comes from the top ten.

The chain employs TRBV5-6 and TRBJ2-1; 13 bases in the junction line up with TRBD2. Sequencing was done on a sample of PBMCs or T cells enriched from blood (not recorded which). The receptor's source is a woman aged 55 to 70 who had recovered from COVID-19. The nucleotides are TGTGCCAGCAGCTCGGGGACTAGCGGGGTCTACAATGAGCAGTTCTTC. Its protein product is CASSSGTSGVYNEQFF.